Sequencing of this TCR beta chain was carried out in a study of T cell responses to AZD1222 COVID-19 vaccine. Study overall: Analysis merged second doses at about 4 or about 12 weeks.

Sequenced by immunoSEQ multiplex PCR; TCRdb stores in-frame clones only, minus some. In the table there are around 180,000 clones, 80% to 90% of which are singletons. Germline V gives CDR1 MGHRA, CDR2 YSYEKL. J gave up 2 bases and V 4 bases, and 4 bases lay outside the gene matches. This CDR3 has 15 amino acids. The TCR originated in an adult in good health. The sample in question was peripheral blood, obtained on day 0 of AZD1222 vaccination. V usage is TRBV4-1 and J usage is TRBJ2-1; 8 bases align to TRBD1. The CDR3 nucleotides are TGCGCCAGCAGCCTACAGGGGGGAGCCTACAATGAGCAGTTCTTC. Protein: CASSLQGGAYNEQFF.